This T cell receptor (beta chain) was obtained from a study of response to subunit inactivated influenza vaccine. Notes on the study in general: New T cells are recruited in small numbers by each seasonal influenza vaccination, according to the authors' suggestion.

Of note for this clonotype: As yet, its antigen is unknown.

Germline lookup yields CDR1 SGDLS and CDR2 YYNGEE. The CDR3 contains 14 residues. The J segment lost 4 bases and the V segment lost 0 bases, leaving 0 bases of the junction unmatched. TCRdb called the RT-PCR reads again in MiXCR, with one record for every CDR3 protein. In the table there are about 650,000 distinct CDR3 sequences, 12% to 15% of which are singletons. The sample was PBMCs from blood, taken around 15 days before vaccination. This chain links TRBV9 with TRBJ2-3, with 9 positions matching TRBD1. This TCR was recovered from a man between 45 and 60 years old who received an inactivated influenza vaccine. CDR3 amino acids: CASSVGQGADTQYF. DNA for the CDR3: TGTGCCAGCAGCGTAGGACAGGGGGCAGATACGCAGTATTTT.